Listed below are T cell receptor beta chains from one sample, sequenced in a study of control samples from healthy donors and cancer patients. The assay was immunoSEQ multiplex PCR, and TCRdb's table has in-frame clones only and misses some. Here the sample spans under 300,000 clones, about four fifths being singletons. Sequencing was done on a sample of PBMCs. These TCRs come from a woman aged 55 to 70 with lung cancer. The CDR3 runs from the conserved cysteine through the conserved F or W. Each record gives: clone size, J gene, V gene, D gene, CDR3 protein, CDR3 DNA. D genes are given only for firm matches. Part of the rows lack a size; the others show once, few, many or a class for expanded clones.

>-|TRBJ2-5|TRBV5-1|-
CASSLDGGFQETQYF
TGCGCCAGCAGCTTGGACGGCGGTTTCCAAGAGACCCAGTACTTC
>-|TRBJ1-1|TRBV6-5|-
CASNGTPENTEAFF
TGTGCCAGCAACGGGACACCCGAGAACACTGAAGCTTTCTTT
>-|TRBJ1-1|TRBV11-2|-
CASSLRPNTEAFF
TGTGCCAGCAGCTTACGACCTAACACTGAAGCTTTCTTT
>-|TRBJ2-3|TRBV5-1|TRBD1
CASSYGQGAYSSTDTQYF
TGCGCCAGCAGCTATGGACAGGGGGCCTACTCTAGCACAGATACGCAGTATTTT
>-|TRBJ2-1|TRBV7-2|TRBD2
CASSLNLAGEADEQFF
TGTGCCAGCAGCCTGAACCTAGCGGGAGAGGCGGATGAGCAGTTCTTC
>-|TRBJ1-1|TRBV5-1|-
CASSLAGGPNTEAFF
TGCGCCAGCAGCTTGGCCGGCGGGCCGAACACTGAAGCTTTCTTT
>-|TRBJ2-3|TRBV9|TRBD2
CASSPRASGGMTTDTQYF
TGTGCCAGCAGCCCCCGGGCTAGCGGGGGGATGACCACAGATACGCAGTATTTT
>once|TRBJ1-3|TRBV4-2|-
CASSLETGFFWTCGNTIYF
TGTGCCAGCAGCCTTGAAACAGGGTTTTTTTGGACATGCGGAAACACCATATATTTT
>-|TRBJ1-2|TRBV10-2|TRBD1
CASSDRTGGNGYTF
TGCGCCAGCAGTGATCGGACAGGGGGAAATGGCTACACCTTC
>-|TRBJ2-7|TRBV7-9|-
CASSPPGTLNYEQYF
TGTGCCAGCAGCCCCCCCGGGACACTTAACTACGAGCAGTACTTC
>-|TRBJ2-7|TRBV21-1|-
CASSPRGEYEQYF
TGTGCCAGCAGCCCCAGGGGGGAATACGAGCAGTACTTC
>-|TRBJ1-3|TRBV5-4|-
CASSPTAVSGNTIYF
TGTGCCAGCAGCCCCACAGCGGTCTCTGGAAACACCATATATTTT
>-|TRBJ1-2|TRBV5-6|TRBD1
CASSWGPGTANYGYTF
TGTGCCAGCAGCTGGGGTCCCGGGACAGCTAACTATGGCTACACCTTC
>-|TRBJ2-7|TRBV3-1/TRBV3-2|-
CASSQEGNSYEQYF
TGTGCCAGCAGCCAAGAGGGTAACTCCTACGAGCAGTACTTC
>-|TRBJ1-5|TRBV9|-
CASSVGGNPGQPQHF
TGTGCCAGCAGCGTAGGGGGGAACCCGGGACAGCCCCAGCATTTT
>-|TRBJ1-5|TRBV21-1|-
CASTTGKTGNQPQHF
TGTGCCAGCACCACAGGGAAAACTGGCAATCAGCCCCAGCATTTT
>-|TRBJ2-7|TRBV14|TRBD1
CASSFTGDKQYF
TGTGCCAGCAGCTTCACAGGGGATAAGCAGTACTTC
>once|TRBJ1-1|TRBV5-1|-
CASSLARISTEAFF
TGCGCCAGCAGCTTGGCCAGGATCTCCACTGAAGCTTTCTTT
>-|TRBJ1-1|TRBV10-3|-
CAIARDVSNTEAFF
TGTGCCATTGCAAGGGATGTTTCGAACACTGAAGCTTTCTTT
>once|TRBJ1-1|TRBV5-4|-
CASSPTKSSNTEAFF
TGTGCCAGCAGCCCAACCAAGTCGAGTAACACTGAAGCTTTCTTT
>-|TRBJ2-1|TRBV5-4|TRBD2
CASSSPPSGGNNEQFF
TGTGCCAGCAGCAGCCCCCCCAGCGGGGGGAACAATGAGCAGTTCTTC
>-|TRBJ2-3|TRBV10-3|TRBD1
CAIRGQGLTDTQYF
TGTGCCATCAGAGGACAGGGGCTCACAGATACGCAGTATTTT
>-|TRBJ1-3|TRBV6-5|-
CASSPGFSGNTIYF
TGTGCCAGCAGCCCAGGGTTCTCTGGAAACACCATATATTTT
>-|TRBJ1-2|TRBV3-1/TRBV3-2|-
CASSQPTANYGYTF
TGTGCCAGCAGCCAACCTACAGCTAACTATGGCTACACCTTC
>-|TRBJ1-4|TRBV5-1|TRBD1
CASSLLGTANEKLFF
TGCGCCAGCAGCTTGCTTGGGACAGCGAATGAAAAACTGTTTTTT
>-|TRBJ2-3|TRBV4-2|TRBD2
CASSRWTSGDTVTDTQYF
TGTGCCAGCAGCCGCTGGACTAGCGGGGATACCGTAACAGATACGCAGTATTTT
>-|TRBJ1-2|TRBV5-1|-
CASSPRSEGSGGYTF
TGCGCCAGCAGCCCGCGATCGGAGGGGTCGGGTGGCTACACCTTC
>-|TRBJ2-1|TRBV19|TRBD2
CASNAGGPYNEQFF
TGTGCCAGTAACGCGGGGGGCCCCTACAATGAGCAGTTCTTC
>-|TRBJ1-3|TRBV28|TRBD1
CASATGQLVFGNTIYF
TGTGCCAGCGCTACGGGACAGCTAGTCTTTGGAAACACCATATATTTT
>-|TRBJ1-1|TRBV11-3|-
CASSRGTLNTEAFF
TGTGCCAGCAGCCGCGGGACACTGAACACTGAAGCTTTCTTT
>-|TRBJ2-1|TRBV29-1|-
CSVLSMWGANEQFF
TGCAGCGTTCTAAGCATGTGGGGGGCCAATGAGCAGTTCTTC
>-|TRBJ1-1|TRBV2|-
CASSWVDLKSGEAFF
TGTGCCAGCAGTTGGGTGGATCTCAAAAGTGGTGAAGCTTTCTTT
>few|TRBJ1-5|TRBV27|-
CASGIGRGNQPQHF
TGTGCCAGCGGGATCGGGCGAGGGAATCAGCCCCAGCATTTT
>-|TRBJ2-1|TRBV28|-
CASSGADSTYNEQFF
TGTGCCAGCAGCGGGGCGGACTCGACCTACAATGAGCAGTTCTTC
>-|TRBJ1-5|TRBV7-9|-
CASSLGTFNQPQHF
TGTGCCAGCAGCCTAGGGACCTTCAATCAGCCCCAGCATTTT
>-|TRBJ2-7|TRBV9|TRBD2
CASSVGSGGWSEQYF
TGTGCCAGCAGCGTAGGTAGCGGGGGGTGGTCCGAGCAGTACTTC
>-|TRBJ2-1|TRBV7-6|TRBD2
CASSLVSGRAFIYNEQFF
TGTGCCAGCAGCTTAGTTAGCGGGAGGGCCTTTATCTACAATGAGCAGTTCTTC
>-|TRBJ1-2|TRBV27|-
CASSTVIGTGYTF
TGTGCCAGCAGTACAGTTATAGGGACAGGCTACACCTTC
>-|TRBJ2-1|TRBV5-1|-
CASSPIPGDYNEQFF
TGCGCCAGCAGCCCGATCCCCGGGGATTACAATGAGCAGTTCTTC
>-|TRBJ2-7|TRBV11-2|-
CASSKPSSSSYEQYF
TGTGCCAGCAGCAAACCGAGTTCAAGCTCCTACGAGCAGTACTTC
>-|TRBJ2-1|TRBV6-5|TRBD2
CASRGGTIYNEQFF
TGTGCCAGCAGAGGCGGGACTATCTACAATGAGCAGTTCTTC
>once|TRBJ2-2|TRBV28|-
CASTSNGNTGELFF
TGTGCCAGCACCAGTAATGGGAACACCGGGGAGCTGTTTTTT
>-|TRBJ1-5|TRBV5-1|-
CASSRGAGNQPQHF
TGCGCCAGCAGCAGGGGAGCGGGAAATCAGCCCCAGCATTTT
>-|TRBJ1-2|TRBV19|TRBD1
CASRPDRDSGYTF
TGTGCCAGTCGACCGGACAGGGACAGCGGCTACACCTTC
>-|TRBJ2-2|TRBV12-3/TRBV12-4|TRBD1
CASSWDRAMLFF
TGTGCCAGCAGTTGGGACAGGGCGATGTTGTTTTTT
>-|TRBJ1-1|TRBV27|-
CASSLGTNTEAFF
TGTGCCAGCAGTTTAGGAACAAACACTGAAGCTTTCTTT
>-|TRBJ2-1|TRBV29-1|TRBD1
CSVESGTGGDEQFF
TGCAGCGTTGAGAGCGGGACAGGGGGCGATGAGCAGTTCTTC
>-|TRBJ1-4|TRBV5-1|TRBD1
CASRTGAGATNEKLFF
TGCGCCAGCAGAACAGGGGCGGGAGCAACTAATGAAAAACTGTTTTTT
>-|TRBJ1-4|TRBV3-1/TRBV3-2|TRBD1
CASSQAGGDSHNEKLFF
TGTGCCAGCAGCCAAGCTGGCGGGGACAGCCATAATGAAAAACTGTTTTTT
>-|TRBJ2-1|TRBV4-1|-
CASSKGQGKNEQFF
TGCGCCAGCAGCAAGGGGCAGGGCAAGAATGAGCAGTTCTTC
>-|TRBJ2-2|TRBV2|-
CASGTAGELFF
TGTGCCAGCGGAACCGCCGGGGAGCTGTTTTTT
>-|TRBJ2-3|TRBV5-1|-
CASSLGAGDTQYF
TGCGCCAGCAGCTTAGGGGCTGGGGATACGCAGTATTTT
>-|TRBJ1-3|TRBV3-1/TRBV3-2|-
CASSQVRASGNTIYF
TGTGCCAGCAGCCAAGTTAGAGCCTCTGGAAACACCATATATTTT
>-|TRBJ2-7|TRBV27|-
CASSTLGLIDEQYF
TGTGCCAGCAGTACCCTCGGCTTGATCGACGAGCAGTACTTC